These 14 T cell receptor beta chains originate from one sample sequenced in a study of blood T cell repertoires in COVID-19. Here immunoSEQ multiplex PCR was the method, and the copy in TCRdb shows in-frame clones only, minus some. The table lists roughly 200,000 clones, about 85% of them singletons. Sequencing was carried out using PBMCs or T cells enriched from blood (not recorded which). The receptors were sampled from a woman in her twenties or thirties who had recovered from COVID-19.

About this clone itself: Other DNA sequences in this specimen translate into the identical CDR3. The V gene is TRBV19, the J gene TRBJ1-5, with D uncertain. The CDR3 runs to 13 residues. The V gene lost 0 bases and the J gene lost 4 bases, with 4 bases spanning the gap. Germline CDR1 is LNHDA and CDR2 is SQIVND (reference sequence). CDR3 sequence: CASSIDTNQPQHF. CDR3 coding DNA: TGTGCCAGTAGTATAGATACAAATCAGCCCCAGCATTTT.

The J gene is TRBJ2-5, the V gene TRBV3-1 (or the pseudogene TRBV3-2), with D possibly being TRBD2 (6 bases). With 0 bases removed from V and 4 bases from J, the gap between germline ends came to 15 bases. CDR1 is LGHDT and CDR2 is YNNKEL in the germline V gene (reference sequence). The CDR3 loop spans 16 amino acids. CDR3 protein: CASSQEGLPRGETQYF. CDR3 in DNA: TGTGCCAGCAGCCAAGAAGGACTACCCCGAGGAGAGACCCAGTACTTC.

The CDR3 protein is CASRGQGRETTEAFF. CDR3 bases: TGTGCCAGCAGGGGACAGGGGCGAGAGACCACTGAAGCTTTCTTT. The chain joins TRBV27 to TRBJ1-1, with 10 bases lining up with TRBD1. In germline, CDR1 is MNHEY, CDR2 SMNVEV (reference sequence). This CDR3 is built from 15 residues. V lost 6 bases, J lost 4 bases, and 8 bases stayed unmatched.

Here the CDR3 reads CASSDRGGDTEAFF. DNA for the CDR3: TGTGCCAGCAGCGACAGGGGAGGAGACACTGAAGCTTTCTTT. The chain joins TRBV6-5 to TRBJ1-1; 8 nucleotides agree with TRBD1. Germline V gives CDR1 MNHEY, CDR2 SVGAGI. The CDR3 is 14 amino acids. V shed 6 bases, J shed 3 bases, and the junction held 6 bases outside the gene matches.

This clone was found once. The DNA for the CDR3 is TGTGCCAGCTCCCCCCGGGGACATCGAAACACTGAAGCTTTCTTT. This sequence encodes CASSPRGHRNTEAFF. The chain is built from TRBV18 and TRBJ1-1; the D gene is possibly TRBD1 (6 bases). This CDR3 spans 15 amino acids. V lost 6 bases to trimming and J lost 2 bases, with 16 bases between them. The germline gives CDR1 KGHSH, CDR2 LQKENI.

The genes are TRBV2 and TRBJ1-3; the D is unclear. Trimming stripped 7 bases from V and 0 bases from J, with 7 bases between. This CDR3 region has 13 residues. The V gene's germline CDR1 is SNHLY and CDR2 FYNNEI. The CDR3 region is CASTRDSGNTIYF. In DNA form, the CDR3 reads TGTGCCAGCACGAGGGACTCTGGAAACACCATATATTTT.

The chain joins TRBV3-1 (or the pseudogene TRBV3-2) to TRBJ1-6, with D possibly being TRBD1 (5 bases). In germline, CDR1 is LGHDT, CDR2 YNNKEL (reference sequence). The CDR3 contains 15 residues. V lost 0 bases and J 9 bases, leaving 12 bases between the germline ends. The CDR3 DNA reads TGTGCCAGCAGCCAAGACAAGGGGATGGGTTCACCCCTCCACTTT. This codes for CASSQDKGMGSPLHF.

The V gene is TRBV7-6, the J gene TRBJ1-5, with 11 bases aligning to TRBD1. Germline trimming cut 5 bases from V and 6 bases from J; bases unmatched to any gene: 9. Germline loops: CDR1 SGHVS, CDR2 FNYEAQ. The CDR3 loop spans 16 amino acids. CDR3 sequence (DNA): TGTGCCAGCAGCCAAACGGACAGGGGGCTAGGTCAGCCCCAGCATTTT. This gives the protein CASSQTDRGLGQPQHF.

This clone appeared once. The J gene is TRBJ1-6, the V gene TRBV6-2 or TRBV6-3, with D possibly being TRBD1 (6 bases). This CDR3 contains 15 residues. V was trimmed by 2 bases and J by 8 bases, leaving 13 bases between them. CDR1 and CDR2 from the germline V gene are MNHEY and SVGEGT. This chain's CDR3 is CASSYATGSYSPLHF. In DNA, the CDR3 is TGTGCCAGCAGTTACGCCACAGGGAGTTATTCACCCCTCCACTTT.

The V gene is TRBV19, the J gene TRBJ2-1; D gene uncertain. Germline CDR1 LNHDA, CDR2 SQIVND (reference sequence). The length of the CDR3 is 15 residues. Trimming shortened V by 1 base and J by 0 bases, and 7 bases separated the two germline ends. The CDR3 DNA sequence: TGTGCCAGTAGTATAGCGGTTGGCTCCTACAATGAGCAGTTCTTC. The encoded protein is CASSIAVGSYNEQFF.

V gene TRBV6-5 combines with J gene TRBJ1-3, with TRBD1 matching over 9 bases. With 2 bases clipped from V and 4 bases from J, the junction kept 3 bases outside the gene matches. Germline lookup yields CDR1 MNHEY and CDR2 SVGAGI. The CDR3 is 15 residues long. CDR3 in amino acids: CASSYDRGNGNTIYF. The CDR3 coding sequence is TGTGCCAGCAGTTACGACAGGGGGAACGGAAACACCATATATTTT.

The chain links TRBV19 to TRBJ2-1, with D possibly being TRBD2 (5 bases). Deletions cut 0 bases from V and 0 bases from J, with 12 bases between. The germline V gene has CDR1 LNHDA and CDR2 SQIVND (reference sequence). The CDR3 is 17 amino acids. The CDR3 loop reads CASSIDRPGSSYNEQFF. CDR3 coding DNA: TGTGCCAGTAGTATAGATCGTCCGGGGAGCTCCTACAATGAGCAGTTCTTC.

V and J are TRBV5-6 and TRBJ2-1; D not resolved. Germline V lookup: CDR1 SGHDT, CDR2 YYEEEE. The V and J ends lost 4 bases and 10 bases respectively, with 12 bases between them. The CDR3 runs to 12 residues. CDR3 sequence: CASSDVPGEQFF. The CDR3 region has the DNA TGTGCCAGCAGCGACGTACCCGGGGAGCAGTTCTTC.

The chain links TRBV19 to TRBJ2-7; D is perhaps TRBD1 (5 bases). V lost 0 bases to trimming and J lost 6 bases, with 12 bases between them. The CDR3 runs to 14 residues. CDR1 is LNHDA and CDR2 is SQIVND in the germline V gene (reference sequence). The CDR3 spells CASSIDRGSGEQYF. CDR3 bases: TGTGCCAGTAGTATAGATAGGGGATCCGGCGAGCAGTACTTC.